The rows below give T cell receptor beta chains drawn from one sample of a study of T cells after yellow fever vaccination. Via MiXCR, TCRdb re-called the 5' RACE reads, giving one row per CDR3 protein. The sample includes about 340,000 distinct CDR3 sequences, 4% seen only once; the top ten take 20% to 25%. The source material was PBMCs, sampled 5 days after the yellow fever booster vaccination. The receptor source for this set is a man aged 18 to 29 who received the YFV17D yellow fever vaccine. Both conserved end residues are part of each CDR3. The D gene is left open where the match is weak. Rows may omit the clone size; those that give it use once, few, many or a size class.

CDR3 length,V gene,D gene,clone size,J gene,CDR3 protein,CDR3 DNA
15,TRBV4-3,-,many,TRBJ1-6,CASSQRDGGRSPLHF,TGCGCCAGCAGCCAAAGGGATGGGGGTCGGTCACCCCTCCACTTT
15,TRBV7-8,-,few,TRBJ1-5,CASSSTQGSNQPQHF,TGTGCCAGCAGCTCAACACAGGGCAGTAATCAGCCCCAGCATTTT
18,TRBV7-2,TRBD2,few,TRBJ2-5,CASSSEILAGGPGETQYF,TGTGCCAGCAGCTCCGAAATACTAGCGGGGGGGCCTGGTGAGACCCAGTACTTC
11,TRBV30,-,-,TRBJ2-5,CAWSDGGTQYF,TGTGCCTGGAGTGACGGGGGGACCCAGTACTTC
14,TRBV21-1,-,many,TRBJ2-3,CASRSGLDTDTQYF,TGTGCCAGCAGATCGGGACTCGACACAGATACGCAGTATTTT
16,TRBV6-5,-,-,TRBJ1-5,CASSATGSGSNQPQHF,TGTGCCAGCAGTGCAACAGGGTCAGGGAGCAATCAGCCCCAGCATTTT
15,TRBV5-1,TRBD1,-,TRBJ2-1,CASSLVQGMANEQFF,TGCGCCAGCAGCTTGGTACAGGGGATGGCCAATGAGCAGTTCTTC
17,TRBV9,TRBD2,many,TRBJ2-1,CASSVGEGTSGYNEQFF,TGTGCCAGCAGCGTGGGTGAGGGGACTAGCGGATACAATGAGCAGTTCTTC
11,TRBV29-1,-,many,TRBJ2-3,CSVVPADTQYF,TGCAGCGTCGTACCCGCAGATACGCAGTATTTT
12,TRBV7-2,-,few,TRBJ1-2,CASSLMREGYTF,TGTGCCAGCAGCTTAATGAGGGAAGGCTACACCTTC
13,TRBV12-3/TRBV12-4,-,few,TRBJ1-1,CASSITGLTEAFF,TGTGCCAGCAGCATTACAGGGTTGACTGAAGCTTTCTTT
13,TRBV6-5,-,few,TRBJ1-2,CASSYRDGYGYTF,TGTGCCAGCAGTTACCGGGACGGCTATGGCTACACCTTC
14,TRBV7-9,-,-,TRBJ1-1,CASSLREEDTEAFF,TGTGCCAGCAGCCTCAGGGAGGAGGACACTGAAGCTTTCTTT
15,TRBV5-6,-,many,TRBJ2-5,CASSSAEVNQETQYF,TGTGCCAGCAGTTCGGCAGAGGTTAACCAAGAGACCCAGTACTTC
12,TRBV7-9,TRBD2,many,TRBJ2-1,CASSRGGNEQFF,TGTGCCAGCAGCCGGGGGGGCAATGAGCAGTTCTTC
13,TRBV29-1,-,-,TRBJ2-7,CSVVTPRDYEQYF,TGCAGCGTTGTTACGCCACGGGACTACGAGCAGTACTTC
13,TRBV9,-,-,TRBJ2-5,CASSGSEQETQYF,TGTGCCAGCAGCGGCAGTGAGCAAGAGACCCAGTACTTC
15,TRBV6-5,TRBD1,few,TRBJ1-1,CASSYTTGGNTEAFF,TGTGCCAGCAGTTATACGACAGGGGGGAACACTGAAGCTTTCTTT
14,TRBV6-6,TRBD1,-,TRBJ1-2,CASSYSSDRVGYTF,TGTGCCAGCAGTTACTCGAGTGACAGGGTTGGCTACACCTTC
15,TRBV4-3,-,-,TRBJ2-7,CASSQVALLTYEQYF,TGCGCCAGCAGCCAAGTTGCACTGCTTACCTACGAGCAGTACTTC
16,TRBV4-2,-,-,TRBJ1-2,CASSREVRNAGYGYTF,TGTGCCAGCAGCCGCGAAGTCCGCAATGCAGGCTATGGCTACACCTTC
15,TRBV5-1,-,many,TRBJ1-1,CASSLLGGENTEAFF,TGCGCCAGCAGCCTATTGGGGGGGGAGAACACTGAAGCTTTCTTT